This T cell receptor beta chain was identified in a study of cytomegalovirus exposure and HLA in healthy donors (dated by TCRdb to 2016 to 2017). Study-wide context: According to a later analysis, the approximately 130 validation repertoires were produced on the same platform as the roughly 700 repertoires of the first cohort. The study aimed to test whether cataloging public T cell receptors could reveal signatures of past pathogen exposure. In addition to the first cohort of 500 to 850 subjects, a separate validation cohort of under 150 different subjects was used. To predict cytomegalovirus infection status, the study brought together high-throughput TCR immunosequencing, statistical association of individual TCRs with disease status, and machine learning. Beyond this particular receptor, the publication reports: The classifier was reported to diagnose cytomegalovirus status with high specificity and sensitivity in both the original and validation cohorts. Subsequent analysis determined that TCRs grouped into clusters in the first cohort also showed a tendency toward co-occurrence across the approximately 120 validation repertoires, and approximately 94% of cluster scores exceeded 0. The validation cohort had no HLA typing available for a later analysis, so co-occurrence within that cohort was assessed over all 120 or so repertoires. In the study, some 160 TCR beta chains were listed as associated with cytomegalovirus. The authors suggested that the approach could potentially be extended to other disease states and immunological phenotypes. In vitro tests confirmed that a few of the cytomegalovirus-associated TCR beta chains recognize cytomegalovirus antigens. Most TCR sequences were seen in very few donors, while some public TCRs were found in many individuals.

On this clone: Which antigen it targets is not known. Per-base qualities were not stored, and no clone one base away is much larger.

The cysteine opens and the phenylalanine closes a CDR3 of 16 amino acids. The retained sequence is limited to the CDR3, 48 bases, with the frame set at the first base. Trimming accounts for 7 bases at V and 1 base at J, while the number of junction bases matched to no gene is 12. CDR1 and CDR2 are drawn from the germline V gene: MRHNA, SNTAGT. Library prep was done by the immunoSEQ multiplex PCR assay. The paper's data handling went like this. A statistical classification framework was built to diagnose cytomegalovirus status from the catalog of TCR beta chain sequences. The source is immuneACCESS, and TCRdb retained only in-frame sequences with V and J called. Part of the clones is not carried over; for the studies checked, unresolved V genes explain less than half of this, and the remainder is unexplained. That table furnishes V, J and clone size, whereas the DNA furnished D and trimming. This sample holds 300,000 to 400,000 clones; nearly 90% were observed only once. The top ten clones comprise around 0.88% of the sample.

The donors belonged to the validation cohort of around 130 subjects, which was separate from the roughly 700-subject first cohort. Sample: PBMCs. The rearrangement joined TRBV6-4 to TRBJ1-1, and TRBD1 matches 7 of the central bases. This receptor was identified in a man aged 25 to 45 in good health and CMV-seronegative. The CDR3 protein sequence reads: CASIPGQLTPNTEAFF. The DNA sequence is as follows: TGTGCCAGCATCCCGGGACAGCTTACTCCGAACACTGAAGCTTTCTTT.